Below are 30 T cell receptor beta chains sequenced from a single sample in a study of type 1 regulatory T cells. One entry per CDR3 protein results from TCRdb running MiXCR on the reads. The profile covers about 97,000 distinct CDR3 sequences, with roughly 28% appearing a single time and 2% to 2.5% taken by the ten largest. Input material: CD4+ T cells, either the whole sample or a sorted fraction (not recorded which). All receptors come from a human donor in good health.

The chain recombines TRBV20-1 with TRBJ1-6; D gene ambiguous. With 1 base removed from V and 0 bases from J, the gap between germline ends came to 7 bases. Germline CDR1 DFQATT, CDR2 SNEGSKA (reference sequence). The CDR3 runs to 15 residues. The CDR3 sequence: CSARAGLSYNSPLHF. For the CDR3, the DNA is TGCAGTGCTAGAGCAGGCCTCTCCTATAATTCACCCCTCCACTTT.

This clonotype occurred a few times. This chain joins TRBV7-8 and TRBJ2-2; D is unresolved. V was cut by 4 bases and J by 3 bases, with 9 bases left in between. The CDR3 sequence is 14 residues long. Germline CDR1 reads SGHVS; CDR2 reads FQNEAQ. The CDR3 here is CASSSRRDTGELFF. The CDR3 DNA reads TGTGCCAGCAGCTCGCGTCGCGACACCGGGGAGCTGTTTTTT.

V usage is TRBV15 and J usage is TRBJ1-5; 7 positions match TRBD1. Germline CDR1 reads LNHNV; CDR2 reads YYDKDF (reference sequence). The CDR3 extends over 14 amino acids. V shed 6 bases and J 1 base; nucleotides not matched to a gene: 3. CDR3 loop: CATSDRESNQPQHF. The CDR3 DNA is TGTGCCACCAGTGACAGGGAGAGCAATCAGCCCCAGCATTTT.

This clonotype showed up many times. The rearrangement joins TRBV12-3 or TRBV12-4 to TRBJ1-5; weak D call: TRBD1 (5 bases). CDR3 length: 13 residues. The ends were cut back, 7 bases at V and 6 bases at J, with 13 bases in the middle. The CDR3 DNA is TGTGCCAGCACCCTGGGGGTCGGTCAGCCCCAGCATTTT. This gives the protein CASTLGVGQPQHF.

This clonotype was recorded a few times. The chain links TRBV20-1 to TRBJ1-5, with 9 bases aligning to TRBD1. This CDR3 is 18 amino acids long. Germline V gene lookup returns CDR1 DFQATT and CDR2 SNEGSKA (reference sequence). V dropped 6 bases and J dropped 1; count of bases not matched to a gene: 16. Here the CDR3 reads CSANGGQGLSGSNQPQHF. CDR3 nucleotides: TGCAGTGCCAATGGGGGACAGGGTCTAAGCGGAAGCAATCAGCCCCAGCATTTT.

The chain has TRBV3-1 and TRBJ2-3; D is possibly TRBD2 (5 bases). V was cut by 3 bases and J by 3 bases, with 22 bases left in between. The germline gives CDR1 LGHDT, CDR2 YNNKEL (reference sequence). The CDR3 runs 18 residues. CDR3 coding DNA: TGTGCCAGCAGCCAGTCGGGTATGGACTGGAGGACTACAGATACGCAGTATTTT. Translated: CASSQSGMDWRTTDTQYF.

The V and J genes are TRBV28 and TRBJ2-7; 12 bases map to TRBD2. The CDR3 has 16 residues. Germline V lookup: CDR1 MDHEN, CDR2 SYDVKM. With V trimmed by 6 bases and J by 2 bases, 8 bases remained unmatched. CDR3 DNA: TGTGCCAGCAGCAACTCGGGACTAGCGGGTGCCTACGAGCAGTACTTC. Protein sequence: CASSNSGLAGAYEQYF.

This clonotype has a handful of counts. J is TRBJ2-3 and V is TRBV3-1, with 7 bases aligning to TRBD2. With V trimmed by 1 base and J by 5 bases, 6 bases remained unmatched. The germline gives CDR1 LGHDT, CDR2 YNNKEL (reference sequence). This CDR3 is 15 amino acids long. The CDR3 loop is CASSQGLAGGDTQYF. The CDR3 region has the DNA TGTGCCAGCAGCCAAGGACTAGCTGGGGGAGATACGCAGTATTTT.

Details on this clonotype: This is likely a read error, given that the CDR3 carries no conserved phenylalanine or tryptophan at its end. The chain couples TRBV3-1 to TRBJ2-2, with 8 nucleotides matching TRBD2. J was trimmed by 5 bases and V by 0 bases; bases with no gene match: 5. This CDR3 region has 16 residues. Germline V gene lookup returns CDR1 LGHDT and CDR2 YNNKEL (reference sequence). This CDR3 reads CASSQELSSGTGELFS. In DNA, the CDR3 is TGTGCCAGCAGCCAAGAATTATCTAGCGGGACCGGGGAGCTGTTTTCT.

This chain connects TRBV5-1 to TRBJ2-7, with D unresolved. V was clipped by 5 bases and J by 4 bases, with 10 bases between them. This CDR3 comprises 12 residues. Germline V CDR1 and CDR2: SGHRS, YFSETQ. CDR3 sequence reads: CASRQNQYEQYF. Written as DNA, the CDR3 is TGCGCCAGCAGGCAAAATCAATACGAGCAGTACTTC.

This clonotype was found many times. The chain is built from TRBV29-1 and TRBJ2-1, with 9 bases aligning to TRBD2. The CDR3 is 14 amino acids. The V segment lost 6 bases and the J segment 7 bases; nucleotides outside the gene matches: 10. The V gene's germline CDR1 is SQVTM and CDR2 ANQGSEA. The CDR3 DNA reads as TGCAGCGTCCTGGGTAGCGGGAGACGGAATGAGCAGTTCTTC. This encodes CSVLGSGRRNEQFF.

This clonotype was counted a few times. This chain links TRBV5-1 with TRBJ2-5; tentative D call: TRBD2 (6 bases). This CDR3 has 14 amino acids. V lost 4 bases, J lost 2 bases, and 12 bases lay in between. From germline, CDR1 is SGHRS and CDR2 YFSETQ. Here the CDR3 reads CASSGRDWQETQYF. The CDR3 DNA follows: TGCGCCAGCAGCGGCCGGGACTGGCAAGAGACCCAGTACTTC. The variable domain in full, with the rest retrieved from reference TRBV5-1 and TRBJ2-5, is KAGVTQTPRYLIKTRGQQVTLSCSPISGHRSVSWYQQTPGQGLQFLFEYFSETQRNKGNFPGRFSGRQFSNSRSEMNVSTLELGDSALYLCASSGRDWQETQYFGPGTRLLVL.

This chain links TRBV5-1 with TRBJ2-3; D not resolved. This CDR3 has 14 residues. V lost 0 bases and J 4 bases, leaving 9 bases between the germline ends. CDR1 SGHRS and CDR2 YFSETQ come from the germline V gene. CDR3 coding DNA: TGCGCCAGCAGCTTGGAAGTGGGCGCAGATACGCAGTATTTT. Protein sequence: CASSLEVGADTQYF.

This sequence joins TRBV20-1 and TRBJ2-3, with D possibly being TRBD1 or TRBD2 (5 bases each). CDR3 length: 14 amino acids. Germline V gene lookup returns CDR1 DFQATT and CDR2 SNEGSKA (reference sequence). The germline V and J ends were trimmed by 1 base and 4 bases, with 12 bases remaining between them. The CDR3: CSARVGTQPDTQYF. The CDR3 DNA sequence: TGCAGTGCTAGAGTAGGGACCCAGCCAGATACGCAGTATTTT.

The rearrangement uses TRBV7-6 and TRBJ2-7; possible D gene TRBD1, 6 bases. CDR1 SGHVS and CDR2 FNYEAQ come from the germline V gene. The ends were cut back, 5 bases at V and 11 bases at J, with 16 bases in the middle. The CDR3 contains 12 residues. The CDR3 DNA follows: TGTGCCAGCAGCCCCATCAGGGGAATAAAGTACTTC. Translating it yields CASSPIRGIKYF.

The J gene is TRBJ2-1, the V gene TRBV29-1; weak D call: TRBD1 (6 bases). This CDR3 comprises 13 residues. The V gene lost 8 bases and the J gene lost 8 bases, with 19 bases spanning the gap. Germline V gene lookup returns CDR1 SQVTM and CDR2 ANQGSEA. CDR3 loop: CSSGQPLSDEQFF. Here the CDR3 DNA reads TGCAGCTCCGGACAGCCTCTTTCGGATGAGCAGTTCTTC.

This clonotype was found a few times. The chain combines TRBV9 with TRBJ2-2; D possibly matches TRBD1 or TRBD2 (5 bases each). Trimming took 3 bases from V and 4 from J, leaving 13 bases between them. Germline CDR1 SGDLS, CDR2 YYNGEE. The CDR3 loop spans 15 amino acids. The CDR3 sequence is CASSAGDVSTGELFF. CDR3 coding DNA: TGTGCCAGCAGCGCCGGGGACGTATCCACCGGGGAGCTGTTTTTT. The variable domain in full, completed from reference TRBV9 and TRBJ2-2, reads DSGVTQTPKHLITATGQRVTLRCSPRSGDLSVYWYQQSLDQGLQFLIQYYNGEERAKGNILERFSAQQFPDLHSELNLSSLELGDSALYFCASSAGDVSTGELFFGEGSRLTVL.

The count of this clonotype is one. In DNA form, the CDR3 reads TGTGCCAGCAGTCCCCAGTCCCGACTCCAGCATTTT. Translation: CASSPQSRLQHF. The rearrangement uses TRBV2 and TRBJ1-5; D ambiguous. The CDR3 has 12 residues. Germline lookup yields CDR1 SNHLY and CDR2 FYNNEI. V was pared by 5 bases and J by 12 bases, with 14 bases between.

The chain uses TRBV13 and TRBJ2-7; 11 bases line up with TRBD2. After removal of 1 base from V and 5 bases from J, the junction contained 4 bases not matched to a gene. This CDR3 region has 15 residues. Germline V gives CDR1 PRHDT, CDR2 FYEKMQ (reference sequence). CDR3 DNA sequence: TGTGCCAGCAGCTTAGTAGCGGGAGGGCCCAACGAGCAGTACTTC. Encoded protein: CASSLVAGGPNEQYF.

The chain combines TRBV29-1 with TRBJ2-5, with TRBD2 matching 9 bases. The CDR3 totals 14 residues. V trimming: 1 base; J trimming: 9 bases; junction bases outside the gene matches: 9. The germline V gene encodes CDR1 SQVTM and CDR2 ANQGSEA. CDR3 bases: TGCAGCGTTGAAGTCCGTCTAGCGGGATGGGCCCAGTACTTC. This encodes CSVEVRLAGWAQYF.

This clonotype was seen more than once but under ten times. This chain joins TRBV18 and TRBJ2-1; 8 nucleotides line up with TRBD1. V lost 6 bases, J lost 4 bases, and 5 bases stayed unmatched. The CDR3 length is 14 residues. The germline V gene has CDR1 KGHSH and CDR2 LQKENI. The CDR3, as DNA: TGTGCCAGCTCCGGAGACAGGGGATACAATGAGCAGTTCTTC. It is translated as CASSGDRGYNEQFF.

This clonotype appeared a few times. This chain uses TRBV18 with TRBJ2-7; weak D call: TRBD1 (6 bases). The CDR3 sequence is 16 residues long. V shed 0 bases and J shed 5 bases, with 17 bases lying between them. The germline V gene encodes CDR1 KGHSH and CDR2 LQKENI. CDR3 sequence reads: CASSPPVFGGGHEQYF. The DNA for the CDR3 is TGTGCCAGCTCACCACCGGTCTTTGGGGGCGGGCACGAGCAGTACTTC.

This clonotype turned up a few times. The CDR3 protein is CASSPPATDTQYF. The CDR3, as DNA: TGTGCCAGCTCACCACCGGCAACAGATACGCAGTATTTT. V is TRBV18 and J is TRBJ2-3; D unresolved. Trimming cost V 0 bases and J 3 bases, with 4 bases left between them. The CDR3 length is 13 residues. CDR1 and CDR2 from the germline V gene are KGHSH and LQKENI.

The chain is built from TRBV4-3 and TRBJ1-6; D is undetermined. Trimming stripped 1 base from V and 9 bases from J, with 13 bases between. Germline V gene lookup returns CDR1 LGHNA and CDR2 YSLEER. The CDR3 consists of 15 residues. The CDR3 region has the DNA TGCGCCAGCAGCCAAGGACCACGGGAGAGTTCACCCCTCCACTTT. It translates to CASSQGPRESSPLHF.

The chain has TRBV7-9 and TRBJ2-1, with D perhaps given as TRBD1 or TRBD2 (5 bases each). Between the trimmed V and J ends, which lost 5 bases and 6 bases, there was a span of 17 bases. Germline CDR1 SEHNR, CDR2 FQNEAQ (reference sequence). There are 15 residues in the CDR3. The CDR3 protein is CASSHRLGVGNEQFF. The CDR3 region has the DNA TGTGCCAGCAGCCATAGATTGGGGGTAGGCAATGAGCAGTTCTTC.

The chain employs TRBV4-1 and TRBJ2-3; 8 bases align to TRBD1. Unmatched junction bases numbered 14, after V lost 2 bases and J lost 4 bases. Germline CDR1 MGHRA, CDR2 YSYEKL. There are 18 residues in the CDR3. CDR3: CASSQKVIGQGRADTQYF. CDR3 in DNA: TGCGCCAGCAGCCAAAAAGTCATAGGACAGGGTAGGGCAGATACGCAGTATTTT.

This clonotype has a handful of counts. J is TRBJ2-7 and V is TRBV7-9; TRBD2 might be the D (5 bases). Trimming took off 5 bases at V and 3 bases at J, with 8 bases between the two ends. Per germline, CDR1 SEHNR and CDR2 FQNEAQ (reference sequence). The CDR3 length is 12 residues. CDR3 DNA sequence: TGTGCCAGCAGCGAAACTAGCTACGAGCAGTACTTC. Protein: CASSETSYEQYF.

This clonotype was found a few times. The V call is TRBV3-1, the J call TRBJ1-2; 7 bases agree with TRBD1. The V and J ends lost 6 bases and 2 bases, in that order; junction bases with no gene match: 12. Looked up from germline, CDR1 is LGHDT and CDR2 is YNNKEL (reference sequence). CDR3 length equals 16 residues. The CDR3 DNA is TGTGCCAGCAGTCTAGAGGTGGGACAGCCGAACTATGGCTACACCTTC. Its protein product is CASSLEVGQPNYGYTF.

In DNA, the CDR3 is TGTGCCAGCAGCGGAGGACTAGCGGGAGTTGGGTCTGGGGCCAACGTCCTGACTTTC. It is translated as CASSGGLAGVGSGANVLTF. The chain links TRBV9 to TRBJ2-6, with 13 bases identical to TRBD2. The CDR3 loop spans 19 amino acids. Germline trimming cut 3 bases from V and 1 base from J; bases unmatched to any gene: 7. The germline gives CDR1 SGDLS, CDR2 YYNGEE.

CDR3 DNA sequence: TGTGCCAGCGGAAGGGGACTAGCATCCTACGAGCAGTACTTC. Translating gives CASGRGLASYEQYF. The J gene is TRBJ2-7, the V gene TRBV5-6; TRBD2 aligns across 9 bases. After removal of 7 bases from V and 1 base from J, the junction contained 6 bases not matched to a gene. Germline CDR1 is SGHDT and CDR2 is YYEEEE. The CDR3 spans 14 residues. The whole variable domain, filled in from reference TRBV5-6 and TRBJ2-7, reads DAGVTQSPTHLIKTRGQQVTLRCSPKSGHDTVSWYQQALGQGPQFIFQYYEEEERQRGNFPDRFSGHQFPNYSSELNVNALLLGDSALYLCASGRGLASYEQYFGPGTRLTVT.